These 9 T cell receptor beta chains originate from one sample sequenced in a study of T cell responses to AZD1222 COVID-19 vaccine. The assay was immunoSEQ multiplex PCR, and TCRdb's table has in-frame clones only and misses some. The profile covers 100,000 to 150,000 clones, with more than 80% appearing a single time and more than 4% taken by the ten largest. The sample consisted of peripheral blood, taken on day 0 of AZD1222 vaccination. The receptors were sampled from an adult in good health.

This clone has just one count. The chain carries TRBV7-9 and TRBJ1-1; unclear D gene. Trimming took 5 bases from V and 6 from J, leaving 25 bases between them. Per the germline V gene, CDR1 is SEHNR and CDR2 is FQNEAQ (reference sequence). The CDR3 has 17 residues. The CDR3 DNA reads TGTGCCAGCAGCGCAAGTGGCGCTATATCAAAGCCCGCTGAAGCTTTCTTT. This codes for CASSASGAISKPAEAFF. Using reference TRBV7-9 and TRBJ1-1 for the parts outside the CDR3, the full variable domain is DTGVSQNPRHKITKRGQNVTFRCDPISEHNRLYWYRQTLGQGPEFLTYFQNEAQLEKSRLLSDRFSAERPKGSFSTLEIQRTEQGDSAMYLCASSASGAISKPAEAFFGQGTRLTVV.

This chain uses TRBV5-5 with TRBJ2-7; D gene uncertain. The CDR3 loop spans 12 amino acids. Trimming took off 3 bases at V and 3 bases at J, with 7 bases between the two ends. Looked up from germline, CDR1 is SGHKS and CDR2 is YYEKEE (reference sequence). CDR3 coding DNA: TGTGCCAGCAGCTCAAAGAACTACGAGCAGTACTTC. It specifies CASSSKNYEQYF.

This clone was seen at least ten times. Written as DNA, the CDR3 is TGTGCCACCAGTGATACCGGGACAGGGATTTTGAAAGGCTACACCTTC. The encoded protein is CATSDTGTGILKGYTF. This chain uses TRBV24-1 with TRBJ1-2; 9 bases map to TRBD1. CDR3 length: 16 amino acids. CDR1 and CDR2 (germline): KGHDR, SFDVKD. V was pared by 3 bases and J by 8 bases, with 12 bases of the junction left unmatched.

Notes on this clone: Other DNA sequences from this sample encode an identical CDR3 as well. The chain joins TRBV7-2 to TRBJ1-5, with 7 bases aligning to TRBD1. V dropped 5 bases and J dropped 7; count of bases not matched to a gene: 5. Germline CDR1 is SGHTA and CDR2 is FQGNSA. The CDR3 has 13 amino acids. The CDR3 nucleotides are TGTGCCAGCAGCACTACAGGGGACCAGCCCCAGCATTTT. This codes for CASSTTGDQPQHF.

The V and J genes are TRBV18 and TRBJ2-3, with unresolved D. Trimming took 2 bases from V and 0 from J, leaving 9 bases between them. CDR1 KGHSH and CDR2 LQKENI come from the germline V gene. The CDR3 runs to 15 residues. The CDR3, as DNA: TGTGCCAGCTCACCATTGGTCACCAGCACAGATACGCAGTATTTT. Encoded protein: CASSPLVTSTDTQYF.

This clone turned up a few times. For the CDR3, the DNA is TGTGCCTGGAGTGGGGGACAGGGGGCTTTTCAGCCCCAGCATTTT. Translated: CAWSGGQGAFQPQHF. The chain has TRBV30 and TRBJ1-5; 12 bases are shared with TRBD1. The V gene end was trimmed by 1 base and the J gene end by 6 bases; junction bases not matched to a gene: 4. The germline gives CDR1 GTSNPN, CDR2 SVGIG (reference sequence). The CDR3 is 15 residues long.

This clone was seen only once. The chain recombines TRBV7-2 with TRBJ1-6, with 8 nucleotides matching TRBD1. The CDR3 length is 15 residues. The V segment lost 2 bases and the J segment 8 bases; nucleotides outside the gene matches: 5. CDR1 is SGHTA, CDR2 FQGNSA, per germline. The CDR3 DNA reads as TGTGCCAGCAGCTTACGCGGACAGGGTGATTCACCCCTCCACTTT. Encoded protein: CASSLRGQGDSPLHF.

The chain employs TRBV7-9 and TRBJ1-6, with D hard to call. This CDR3 has 13 amino acids. V was shortened by 3 bases and J by 15 bases, with 15 bases between the two germline ends. Germline V gene lookup returns CDR1 SEHNR and CDR2 FQNEAQ (reference sequence). CDR3 DNA: TGTGCCAGCAGCTTTTCAGGACCAGGTGACCTCCACTTT. Its translation is CASSFSGPGDLHF.

The chain has TRBV7-9 and TRBJ1-2, with D possibly being TRBD1 (6 bases). Germline-derived CDR1 and CDR2 are SEHNR and FQNEAQ (reference sequence). The ends were cut back, 4 bases at V and 8 bases at J, with 14 bases in the middle. The CDR3 totals 13 residues. CDR3 DNA: TGTGCCAGCAGCTCAGCGGACAGCAGGGGCTACACCTTC. Its translation is CASSSADSRGYTF.